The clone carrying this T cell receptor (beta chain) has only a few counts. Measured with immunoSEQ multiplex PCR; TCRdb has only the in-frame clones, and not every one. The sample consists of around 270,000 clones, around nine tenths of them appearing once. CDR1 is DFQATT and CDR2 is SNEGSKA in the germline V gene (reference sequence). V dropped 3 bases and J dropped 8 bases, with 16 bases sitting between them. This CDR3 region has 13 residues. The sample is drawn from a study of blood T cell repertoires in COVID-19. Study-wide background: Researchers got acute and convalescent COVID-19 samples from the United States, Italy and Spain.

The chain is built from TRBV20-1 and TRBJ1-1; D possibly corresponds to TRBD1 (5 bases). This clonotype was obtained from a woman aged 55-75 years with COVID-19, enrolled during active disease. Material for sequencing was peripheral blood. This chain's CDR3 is CSASRGRAGEAFF. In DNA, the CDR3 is TGCAGTGCTAGTAGGGGAAGGGCTGGGGAAGCTTTCTTT.